This entry lists 22 T cell receptor beta chains sequenced from one sample in a study of metastatic and nonmetastatic thyroid tumors. Using MiXCR, TCRdb reanalyzed the PCR reads. The sample lists 43,000 or so clones; about 4% were seen once. Each patient came to thyroid surgery without any prior treatment (of any kind). Input material: blood. The receptors here all came from a female donor with papillary thyroid cancer or a benign thyroid nodule (not recorded which). Some clones in this sample may be carry-over from other donors' samples.

Many counts were recorded for this clone. As DNA, the CDR3 is TGTGCCAGCAGTGCCCCTGAGGGGTCTCTTAATGAAAAACTGTTTTTT. Amino acid sequence: CASSAPEGSLNEKLFF. The V call is TRBV6-1, the J call TRBJ1-4; TRBD1 might be the D (5 bases). The germline CDR1 and CDR2 sequences are MNHNS and SASEGT. The CDR3 runs 16 residues. V dropped 4 bases and J dropped 4 bases, with 16 bases sitting between them.

This clone was counted at least ten times. V usage is TRBV3-1 and J usage is TRBJ2-7; 10 nucleotides match TRBD1. The CDR3 runs to 18 residues. Germline lookup yields CDR1 LGHDT and CDR2 YNNKEL (reference sequence). V was clipped by 0 bases and J by 3 bases; unmatched bases: 11. The CDR3, as DNA: TGTGCCAGCAGCCAAGATAGGGACAGGGGCCCTATAGACTACGAGCAGTACTTC. Its translation: CASSQDRDRGPIDYEQYF.

At least ten counts were recorded for this clone. The chain combines TRBV7-2 with TRBJ2-1; TRBD2 might be the D (5 bases). The germline CDR1 and CDR2 sequences are SGHTA and FQGNSA. Trimming pared 5 bases from V and 8 bases from J, leaving 16 bases between. This CDR3 spans 14 amino acids. CDR3: CASSRITSSDEQFF. DNA for the CDR3: TGTGCCAGCAGCCGGATAACTAGTTCCGATGAGCAGTTCTTC.

V gene TRBV15 combines with J gene TRBJ1-5, with 7 positions matching TRBD1. The CDR3 runs to 17 residues. From germline, CDR1 is LNHNV and CDR2 YYDKDF (reference sequence). V lost 1 base and J lost 0; bases outside the gene matches: 6. CDR3 amino acids: CATSRGRTGNSNQPQHF. The CDR3 DNA is TGTGCCACCAGCAGAGGGAGGACAGGTAATAGCAATCAGCCCCAGCATTTT. The complete variable domain, with remaining parts taken from reference TRBV15 and TRBJ1-5, reads DAMVIQNPRYQVTQFGKPVTLSCSQTLNHNVMYWYQQKSSQAPKLLFHYYDKDFNNEADTPDNFQSRRPNTSFCFLDIRSPGLGDTAMYLCATSRGRTGNSNQPQHFGDGTRLSIL.

V and J are TRBV5-1 and TRBJ1-6, with no clear D. Trimming cost V 1 base and J 2 bases, with 7 bases left between them. Germline V gene data show CDR1 as SGHRS and CDR2 as YFSETQ. The CDR3 covers 15 residues. CDR3 residues: CASSLRGPYNSPLHF. The CDR3 DNA is TGCGCCAGCAGCTTGAGAGGGCCCTATAATTCACCCCTCCACTTT.

There are many counts of this clone. The gene calls are TRBV7-9 and TRBJ1-1, with TRBD1 matching over 11 bases. Trimming at V came to 5 bases and at J to 6 bases, leaving 5 bases not matched to a gene. Germline V gene lookup returns CDR1 SEHNR and CDR2 FQNEAQ (reference sequence). This CDR3 spans 14 amino acids. This CDR3 reads CASSDGTGGAEAFF. The CDR3 nucleotides are TGTGCCAGCAGCGATGGGACAGGGGGAGCTGAAGCTTTCTTT.

The J gene is TRBJ2-1, the V gene TRBV6-5; 10 nucleotides agree with TRBD2. The CDR3 length is 20 residues. The germline CDR1 and CDR2 sequences are MNHEY and SVGAGI. Trimming took 1 base from V and 3 from J; bases not matched to a gene: 15. In DNA, the CDR3 is TGTGCCAGCAGTTACTTCCTAGGGTTTGCTAGCGGGAGTGGCTACAATGAGCAGTTCTTC. Translating it yields CASSYFLGFASGSGYNEQFF.

The sample holds a few counts of this clone. The rearrangement links TRBV20-1 to TRBJ2-7; D possibly corresponds to TRBD1 (6 bases). Germline assignment: CDR1 DFQATT and CDR2 SNEGSKA (reference sequence). V was shortened by 2 bases and J by 7 bases, with 15 bases between the two germline ends. The CDR3 has 13 amino acids. The CDR3: CSARTTGNWEQYF. CDR3 coding DNA: TGCAGTGCTAGAACCACAGGGAATTGGGAGCAGTACTTC.

This clone turned up a few times. The rearrangement links TRBV6-1 to TRBJ1-2; 7 bases map to TRBD1. The CDR3 covers 13 residues. V dropped 9 bases and J dropped 8; count of bases not matched to a gene: 12. Looked up from germline, CDR1 is MNHNS and CDR2 is SASEGT. In DNA form, the CDR3 reads TGTGCCAGTACCGACAGGGTAGTTGGGGGCTACACCTTC. It translates to CASTDRVVGGYTF.

This clone was recorded at least ten times. V is TRBV6-2 or TRBV6-3 and J is TRBJ1-5; possibly TRBD1 for D (5 bases). V gave up 0 bases and J gave up 2 bases, with 14 bases separating them. The length of the CDR3 is 17 residues. From germline, CDR1 is MNHEY and CDR2 SVGEGT. CDR3 sequence: CASSYSDGGLGNQPQHF. CDR3 coding DNA: TGTGCCAGCAGTTACTCGGACGGGGGACTGGGCAATCAGCCCCAGCATTTT.

In this sample, this clone turned up many times. V gene TRBV7-8 combines with J gene TRBJ2-1; the D gene is possibly TRBD1 (5 bases). This CDR3 has 13 residues. CDR1 SGHVS and CDR2 FQNEAQ come from the germline V gene. The ends were cut back, 6 bases at V and 4 bases at J, with 10 bases in the middle. CDR3 DNA: TGTGCCAGCAGACAGGACCGATACAATGAGCAGTTCTTC. Residues: CASRQDRYNEQFF.

This clone has only a few counts. This chain links TRBV6-1 with TRBJ2-5; 7 bases are shared with TRBD1. The germline gives CDR1 MNHNS, CDR2 SASEGT. CDR3 length: 13 residues. The V gene end was trimmed by 8 bases and the J gene end by 7 bases; junction bases not matched to a gene: 10. CDR3 nucleotide sequence: TGTGCCAGCGCCCCGACAGGGTCGGCGACCCAGTACTTC. Encoded protein: CASAPTGSATQYF.

In its sample, this clone was seen many times. This chain joins TRBV19 and TRBJ2-3; 9 nucleotides agree with TRBD2. Germline values: CDR1 LNHDA, CDR2 SQIVND (reference sequence). CDR3 length equals 16 residues. The junction had 12 bases not matched to a gene; V was cut back by 7 bases and J by 4 bases. The CDR3 DNA is TGTGCCAGTAAAAGGTCGGCGGGAGGGGGGTCAGATACGCAGTATTTT. Amino acids: CASKRSAGGGSDTQYF.

The rearrangement uses TRBV5-1 and TRBJ2-2, with 10 nucleotides matching TRBD1. V shed 7 bases, J shed 3 bases, and the junction held 6 bases outside the gene matches. Germline CDR1 reads SGHRS; CDR2 reads YFSETQ. The CDR3 has 15 residues. Written as DNA, the CDR3 is TGCGCCAGCGCGCCGGGACAGGGGCACACCGGGGAGCTGTTTTTT. It translates to CASAPGQGHTGELFF.

In its sample, this clone is medium-sized (0.01 to 0.1%). This chain connects TRBV6-2 or TRBV6-3 to TRBJ1-2; D is undetermined. Germline CDR1 is MNHEY and CDR2 is SVGEGT. The CDR3 is 13 residues long. The V and J ends lost 7 bases and 4 bases respectively, with 13 bases between them. The CDR3 DNA sequence: TGTGCCAGCACCAAGGACTCTCCCTATGGCTACACCTTC. It is translated as CASTKDSPYGYTF.

This clone was seen many times. CDR3 region: CASSGLGTGINYGYTF. The CDR3 coding sequence is TGTGCCAGCAGTGGCCTTGGGACAGGCATTAACTATGGCTACACCTTC. V is TRBV12-3 or TRBV12-4 and J is TRBJ1-2; 8 nucleotides agree with TRBD1. CDR3 length: 16 residues. After removal of 5 bases from V and 1 base from J, the junction contained 9 bases not matched to a gene.

This clone was observed at least ten times. The sample contains more than one DNA sequence encoding this CDR3. The rearrangement links TRBV7-2 to TRBJ1-1, with D uncertain. CDR3 length equals 12 residues. The V and J ends lost 2 bases and 9 bases respectively, with 10 bases between them. Per the germline V gene, CDR1 is SGHTA and CDR2 is FQGNSA. CDR3 sequence (DNA): TGTGCCAGCAGCTTAAATCGGCAGAAAGCTTTCTTT. It encodes CASSLNRQKAFF.

This clone was seen at least ten times. The gene calls are TRBV5-4 and TRBJ1-1, with TRBD1 matching over 12 bases. The CDR3 spans 16 residues. Looked up from germline, CDR1 is SGHNT and CDR2 is YYREEE (reference sequence). Losses at the gene ends were 2 bases for V and 6 bases for J; bases not matched to a gene: 8. CDR3 bases: TGTGCCAGCAGCTTTCCGCCGGGACAGGGGGCCGCTGAAGCTTTCTTT. Translated: CASSFPPGQGAAEAFF.

This clone showed up many times. J is TRBJ1-1 and V is TRBV7-3, with 9 positions matching TRBD1. The V segment lost 5 bases and the J segment 7 bases; nucleotides outside the gene matches: 2. CDR3 size: 12 residues. CDR1 SGHTA and CDR2 FQGTGA come from the germline V gene. CDR3 sequence (DNA): TGTGCCAGCAGCCTGGACAGGGGTGAAGCTTTCTTT. Protein: CASSLDRGEAFF.

V and J are TRBV12-3 or TRBV12-4 and TRBJ1-2; 7 bases fit TRBD1. The CDR3 length is 13 residues. V lost 6 bases, J lost 6 bases, and 7 bases stayed unmatched. The CDR3 DNA sequence: TGTGCCAGCAGCCCTGGCACAGGGGATGGCTACACCTTC. Translation: CASSPGTGDGYTF.

Regarding this clone: A much larger clone lies a single base off, so this may be a read error. The rearrangement links TRBV30 to TRBJ1-5, with D possibly TRBD1 on 5 matching bases. CDR1 and CDR2 (germline): GTSNPN, SVGIG (reference sequence). This CDR3 contains 13 residues. V was cut by 2 bases and J by 9 bases, with 14 bases left in between. The CDR3 spells CAWSQRGAGPQHF. The CDR3, as DNA: TGTGCCTGGAGTCAGAGGGGAGCGGGGCCCCAGCATTTT.

Notes on this clone: A much bigger clone sits one base away, suggesting this may be a read error. Within the sample, other DNA sequences also encode this same CDR3. The CDR3 sequence is CSARDPRTSGNYEQYF. The CDR3 nucleotides read TGCAGTGCTAGAGACCCCCGGACTAGCGGGAATTATGAGCAGTACTTC. The chain couples TRBV20-1 to TRBJ2-7, with 12 nucleotides matching TRBD2. The CDR3 consists of 16 residues. CDR1 is DFQATT and CDR2 is SNEGSKA in the germline V gene (reference sequence). Germline trimming cut 0 bases from V and 7 bases from J; bases unmatched to any gene: 10.